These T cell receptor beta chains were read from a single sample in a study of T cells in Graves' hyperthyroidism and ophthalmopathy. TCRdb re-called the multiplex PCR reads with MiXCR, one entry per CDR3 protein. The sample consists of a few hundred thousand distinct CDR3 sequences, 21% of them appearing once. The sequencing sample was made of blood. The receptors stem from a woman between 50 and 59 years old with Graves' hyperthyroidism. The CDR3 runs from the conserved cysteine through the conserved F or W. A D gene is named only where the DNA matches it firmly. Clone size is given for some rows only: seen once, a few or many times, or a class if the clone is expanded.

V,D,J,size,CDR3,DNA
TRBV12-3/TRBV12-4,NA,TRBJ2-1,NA,CASSLVWIGMDNEQFF,TGTGCCAGCAGTTTAGTCTGGATAGGGATGGACAATGAGCAGTTCTTC
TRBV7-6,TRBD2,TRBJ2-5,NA,CASSVGLAGIETQYF,TGTGCCAGCAGCGTGGGACTAGCGGGAATAGAGACCCAGTACTTC
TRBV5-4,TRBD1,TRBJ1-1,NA,CASSSPGQGGTEAFF,TGTGCCAGCAGCTCCCCGGGACAGGGTGGCACTGAAGCTTTCTTT
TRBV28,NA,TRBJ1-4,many,CASSLGRRGAREKLFF,TGTGCCAGCAGTTTAGGACGTAGGGGGGCGAGGGAAAAACTGTTTTTT
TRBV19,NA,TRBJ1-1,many,CASRGVLTEAFF,TGTGCCAGTCGAGGGGTGCTCACTGAAGCTTTCTTT
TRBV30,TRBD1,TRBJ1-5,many,CAWRETGGNQPQHF,TGTGCCTGGAGGGAAACAGGGGGGAATCAGCCCCAGCATTTT
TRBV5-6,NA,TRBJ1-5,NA,CASSLPGTNQPQHF,TGTGCCAGCAGCTTGCCGGGGACCAATCAGCCCCAGCATTTT
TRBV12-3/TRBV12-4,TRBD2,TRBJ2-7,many,CASSPSGRAVEQYF,TGTGCCAGCAGTCCAAGCGGGAGGGCCGTCGAGCAGTACTTC
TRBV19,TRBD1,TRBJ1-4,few,CASSTRDRSEKLFF,TGTGCCAGTAGTACTCGGGACAGGAGCGAAAAACTGTTTTTT
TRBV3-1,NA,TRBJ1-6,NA,CASSQAVPPLHF,TGTGCCAGCAGCCAAGCCGTGCCACCCCTCCACTTT
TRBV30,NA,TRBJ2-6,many,CAWRAGSGGANVLTF,TGTGCCTGGAGGGCAGGATCGGGGGGGGCCAACGTCCTGACTTTC
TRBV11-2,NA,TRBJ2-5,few,CASSLVLGGDETQYF,TGTGCCAGCAGCTTAGTCCTTGGGGGCGACGAGACCCAGTACTTC